This T cell receptor beta chain was identified during a study of blood T cells in healthy people across ages. This clonotype appeared a few times. CDR3 length: 17 amino acids. Trimming cost V 7 bases and J 1 base; bases outside gene matches: 7. Germline V gene lookup returns CDR1 ENHRY and CDR2 SYGVKD. Primers used in a second PCR of roughly 6 to 12 cycles were a sample-barcoded 5' primer and a J-beta primer mix. TCRdb reanalysed the 5' RACE reads using MiXCR and keeps one entry per CDR3 protein. Of 750,000 to 950,000 distinct CDR3 sequences listed, approximately 24% were seen once; the top ten hold about 2.9%. This sample also appeared in a second study, on T cells of mothers and their children.

This clonotype originated in a boy between 5 and 17 years old in good health. The V gene is TRBV10-3, the J gene TRBJ2-7, with 16 bases aligning to TRBD2. The sample consisted of blood. The DNA of the CDR3 is TGTGCCATCAACACCGGGACTAGCGGGGGGGCTTCCTACGAGCAGTACTTC. Translated, it gives CAINTGTSGGASYEQYF.